This T cell receptor (beta chain) was profiled in a study of metastatic and nonmetastatic thyroid tumors. Study overall: Malignant and benign thyroid patients had repertoires compared in peripheral blood and tumor or nodule tissue.

Original processing methods: To classify distant metastasis in papillary thyroid cancer, a model was built from CDR3 differences across clinicopathological groups. MiXCR reprocessed the PCR reads for TCRdb. TCRdb, not the original authors, processed these V and J calls. The sample contains over 10,000 clones, 12% of which appear only once. Study results and limitations: According to reports, the diversity of TCR beta was significantly higher in malignant thyroid tumors than in benign nodules, and this held in both blood and tumor samples.

Thyroid surgery had not been preceded by any treatment in any patient. This clone was seen repeatedly, ten times or more. The antigen remains unidentified. The source is a female donor with papillary thyroid cancer or a benign thyroid nodule (not recorded which). Some clones in this sample may be carry-over from other donors' samples. The material sequenced was blood.

This CDR3 reads CASSTMGLAQHF. The CDR3 DNA reads TGTGCCAGCAGCACCATGGGTTTGGCCCAGCATTTT. The chain joins TRBV12-3 or TRBV12-4 to TRBJ1-5, with D hard to call. V was trimmed by 6 bases and J by 11 bases, leaving 14 bases between them. The CDR3 is made up of 12 amino acids.